The TCR beta chain described here comes from a study of response to subunit inactivated influenza vaccine. This clonotype has at least ten counts. Its target is not known. After removal of 1 base from V and 2 bases from J, the junction contained 3 bases not matched to a gene. Germline loops: CDR1 SEHNR, CDR2 FQNEAQ (reference sequence). The CDR3 runs 15 residues. TCRdb re-called the RT-PCR reads with MiXCR, one entry per CDR3 protein. In the table there are roughly 630,000 distinct CDR3 sequences, approximately 14% of which are singletons. Study-wide findings and caveats: Each seasonal flu vaccination may recruit only limited new T cells, authors suggested.

The receptor's source is a man aged 45-65 years who received an inactivated influenza vaccine. Sequenced material: PBMCs from blood, taken less than 15 days before vaccination. The chain links TRBV7-9 to TRBJ2-7; TRBD1 aligns across 9 bases. The CDR3 here is CASSLGDRVAYEQYF. CDR3 bases: TGTGCCAGCAGCTTAGGGGACAGGGTAGCCTACGAGCAGTACTTC.